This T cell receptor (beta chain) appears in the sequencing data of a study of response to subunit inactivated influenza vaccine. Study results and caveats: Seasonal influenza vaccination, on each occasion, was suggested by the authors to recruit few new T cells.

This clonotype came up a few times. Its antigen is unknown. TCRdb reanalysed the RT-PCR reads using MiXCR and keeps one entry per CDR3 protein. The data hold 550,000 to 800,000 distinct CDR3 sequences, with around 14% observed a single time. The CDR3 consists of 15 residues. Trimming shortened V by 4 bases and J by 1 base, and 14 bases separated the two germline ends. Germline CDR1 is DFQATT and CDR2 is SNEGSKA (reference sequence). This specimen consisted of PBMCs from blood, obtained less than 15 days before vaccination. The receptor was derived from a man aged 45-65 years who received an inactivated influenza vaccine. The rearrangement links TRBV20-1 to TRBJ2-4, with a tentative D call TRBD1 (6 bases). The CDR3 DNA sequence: TGCAGTGCTACCGGACAGAGGGGGGCCAAAAACATTCAGTACTTC. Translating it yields CSATGQRGAKNIQYF.